These T cell receptor beta chains were read from a single sample in a study of blood T cell repertoires in COVID-19. The data were produced by immunoSEQ multiplex PCR, yet TCRdb's version contains in-frame clones alone and is incomplete. The sample gives approximately 250,000 clones, approximately 86% of which show up once; 1% is in the top ten. Specimen: PBMCs or T cells enriched from blood (not recorded which). These receptors all stem from a woman aged 30 to 39 who had recovered from COVID-19. Each CDR3 is given with its conserved first and last residue. A D gene is named only where the DNA matches it firmly. Some rows mark clone size as missing; the rest say once, few, many or name a class of expanded clone.

J,V,size,D,DNA,CDR3
TRBJ2-1,TRBV7-9,NA,TRBD2,TGTGCCAGCAGCTTACGACTAGCGGGACTAAACAATGAGCAGTTCTTC,CASSLRLAGLNNEQFF
TRBJ1-1,TRBV28,NA,NA,TGTGCCAGCAGTTTTACAAATTGGGGGGACACTGAAGCTTTCTTT,CASSFTNWGDTEAFF
TRBJ1-1,TRBV25-1,NA,NA,TGTGCCAGCGGCCCCATCGGCGGAGCTTTGAACACTGAAGCTTTCTTT,CASGPIGGALNTEAFF
TRBJ1-3,TRBV6-4,NA,NA,TGTGCCAGTACGAGCTCTGGAAACACCATATATTTT,CASTSSGNTIYF
TRBJ2-3,TRBV9,NA,TRBD2,TGTGCCAGTGCCAGACTAGCGGGGGAGGTCACAGATACGCAGTATTTT,CASARLAGEVTDTQYF
TRBJ1-2,TRBV9,NA,NA,TGTGCCAGCAGCGTAGCTGGGGGGGGGACACCCGCCTTC,CASSVAGGGTPAF
TRBJ1-1,TRBV2,once,TRBD1,TGTGCCAGCGGGTCCGGAGGGGGCATGAACACTGAAGCTTTCTTT,CASGSGGGMNTEAFF
TRBJ2-7,TRBV2,NA,TRBD1,TGTGCCAGCATTATAGGGACAGGGAAACACGAGCAGTACTTC,CASIIGTGKHEQYF
TRBJ2-7,TRBV30,NA,NA,TGTGCCTGGGGGGGCTTGGGCCTGAACTACGAGCAGTACTTC,CAWGGLGLNYEQYF
TRBJ2-3,TRBV7-9,once,TRBD1,TGTGCCAGCAGCCCTGGGACAGGGAAGTTCACAGATACGCAGTATTTT,CASSPGTGKFTDTQYF
TRBJ2-7,TRBV30,NA,NA,TGTGCCTGGAGTGGGGCAGGGGATAGTGCCTACGAGCAGTACTTC,CAWSGAGDSAYEQYF
TRBJ2-2,TRBV6-2/TRBV6-3,once,NA,TGTGCCAGCAGCCAAGACGGCAGGGGCGGGGAGCTGTTTTTT,CASSQDGRGGELFF
TRBJ1-6,TRBV12-3/TRBV12-4,few,NA,TGTGCCAGCAGTTTAAGCCCGGGTTCACCCCTCCACTTT,CASSLSPGSPLHF
TRBJ1-1,TRBV28,NA,TRBD1,TGTGCCAGCAGGGGCGGACAGGGTCTTGAAGCTTTCTTT,CASRGGQGLEAFF
TRBJ1-2,TRBV10-1,NA,NA,TGCGCCAGCAGTGAGTCCGAGGGGGAATGGAACTATGGCTACACCTTC,CASSESEGEWNYGYTF
TRBJ2-5,TRBV18,NA,NA,TGTGCCAGCTCACCATTAGCCCTACAAGAGACCCAGTACTTC,CASSPLALQETQYF
TRBJ1-1,TRBV27,NA,NA,TGTGCCAGCAGCCAGACACAGAACACTGAAGCTTTCTTT,CASSQTQNTEAFF
TRBJ1-2,TRBV29-1,NA,TRBD1,TGCAGCGCCGGCGACAGGGTAACAGGCTACACCTTC,CSAGDRVTGYTF
TRBJ1-2,TRBV28,NA,NA,TGTGCCAGCAGCCCCAGGGTCCGCGGCTACACCTTC,CASSPRVRGYTF
TRBJ1-4,TRBV7-2,once,NA,TGTGCCAGCAGCTTACAGACAGCTAATGAAAAACTGTTTTTT,CASSLQTANEKLFF
TRBJ2-1,TRBV11-3,NA,NA,TGTGCCAGCAGCTTGAGAAAAACCCGGGCGGGTCGCTCCTACAATGAGCAGTTCTTC,CASSLRKTRAGRSYNEQFF
TRBJ2-3,TRBV5-4,few,TRBD1,TGTGCCAGCAGCTTGGCCCCATACAGGGGGCGTGGGGCTAGCACAGATACGCAGTATTTT,CASSLAPYRGRGASTDTQYF
TRBJ1-1,TRBV5-1,NA,NA,TGCGCCAGCAGCTTGGGCTCGGCTCTGGAGACTGAAGCTTTCTTT,CASSLGSALETEAFF
TRBJ1-4,TRBV27,NA,NA,TGTGCCAGCAGTTTAAGTCAGGGCCTCGGAAAACTGTTTTTT,CASSLSQGLGKLFF
TRBJ2-6,TRBV28,once,TRBD2,TGTGCCAGCAGTTCTGCGGGGGGAACAGGTGGGGCCAACGTCCTGACTTTC,CASSSAGGTGGANVLTF
TRBJ1-1,TRBV28,NA,NA,TGTGCCGCCAAACAGGGGAACACTGAAGCTTTCTTT,CAAKQGNTEAFF
TRBJ1-2,TRBV2,NA,NA,TGTGCCAGCAGTGACGGGGGGATAGTATGGGATACCAACTATGGCTACACCTTC,CASSDGGIVWDTNYGYTF
TRBJ2-7,TRBV6-5,NA,TRBD1,TGTGCCAGCAGTTCCGGGACAGCCACCTACGAGCAGTACTTC,CASSSGTATYEQYF
TRBJ1-2,TRBV25-1,once,NA,TGTGCCAGTTGGGATCCGGACAAGTATGGCTACACCTTC,CASWDPDKYGYTF
TRBJ1-1,TRBV9,NA,NA,TGTGCCAGCAGCCCCCGGGGAGGAGGGGACGCTGAAGCTTTCTTT,CASSPRGGGDAEAFF
TRBJ2-1,TRBV27,NA,NA,TGTGCCAGCAGTTTACTTGGTCAACTTTACAATGAGCAGTTCTTC,CASSLLGQLYNEQFF
TRBJ2-1,TRBV27,NA,TRBD2,TGTGCCAGCAGCGATAGCGGGCCTTACAATGAGCAGTTCTTC,CASSDSGPYNEQFF
TRBJ1-1,TRBV29-1,NA,TRBD1,TGCAGCGTTGCCAACGGACAGGGCCCCAACACTGAAGCTTTCTTT,CSVANGQGPNTEAFF
TRBJ1-2,TRBV28,NA,NA,TGTGCCAGCACTACTACCAACTATGGCTACACCTTC,CASTTTNYGYTF
TRBJ1-5,TRBV6-5,NA,NA,TGTGCCAGCAGTTATGGTGAGGGTCAGCCCCAGCATTTT,CASSYGEGQPQHF
TRBJ2-3,TRBV9,NA,NA,TGTGCCAGCAGCCTTACAGTTACAGATACGCAGTATTTT,CASSLTVTDTQYF
TRBJ1-1,TRBV6-4,once,NA,TGTGCCAGCAGAGCAGGTAATGAAGCTTTCTTT,CASRAGNEAFF
TRBJ2-1,TRBV5-1,NA,NA,TGCGCCAGCAGCCCAGGACAAGGCTCCTACAATGAGCAGTTCTTC,CASSPGQGSYNEQFF
TRBJ1-1,TRBV7-8,NA,TRBD1,TGTGCCAGCAGCCCTGAATTAGGGGGCGAATGGACTGAAGCTTTCTTT,CASSPELGGEWTEAFF